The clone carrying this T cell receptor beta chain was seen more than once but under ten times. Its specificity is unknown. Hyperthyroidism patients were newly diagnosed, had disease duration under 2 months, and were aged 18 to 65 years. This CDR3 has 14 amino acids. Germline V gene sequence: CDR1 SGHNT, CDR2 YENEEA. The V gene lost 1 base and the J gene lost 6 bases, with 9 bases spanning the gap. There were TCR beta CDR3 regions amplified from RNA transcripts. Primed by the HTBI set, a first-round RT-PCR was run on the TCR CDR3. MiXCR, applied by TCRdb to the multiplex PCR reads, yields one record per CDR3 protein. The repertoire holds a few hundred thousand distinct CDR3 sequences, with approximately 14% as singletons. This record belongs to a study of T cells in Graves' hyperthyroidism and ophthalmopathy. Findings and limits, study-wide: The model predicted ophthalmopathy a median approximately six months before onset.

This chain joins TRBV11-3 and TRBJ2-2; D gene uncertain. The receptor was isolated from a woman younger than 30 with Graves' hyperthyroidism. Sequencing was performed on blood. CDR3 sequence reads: CASSLGWISGELFF. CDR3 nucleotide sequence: TGTGCCAGCAGCTTAGGGTGGATCTCCGGGGAGCTGTTTTTT.